This TCR beta chain derives from a study of cytomegalovirus exposure and HLA in healthy donors. General study findings and limits: Earlier analysis found most TCR beta V segments productive about 87% or about 30% of the time.

CDR3 size: 15 residues. The V end was cut by 2 bases, the J end by 5 bases, with 13 bases between. Per germline, CDR1 MNHEY and CDR2 SVGAGI. Both 60 Vbeta primers and 13 Jbeta primers went into the PCR. Here immunoSEQ multiplex PCR was the method, and the copy in TCRdb shows in-frame clones only, minus some. The sample comprises about 140,000 clones, about 86% of which are singletons, and under 4.5% rests with the top ten. As concerns this clone: Its antigen is unknown.

The chain couples TRBV6-5 to TRBJ2-1; tentative D call: TRBD1 (5 bases). The clonotype comes from a man aged 40-55 years in good health and CMV-seropositive. Sequenced input: PBMCs. The CDR3 bases are TGTGCCAGCAGTTACGAGCTTTCAGGGAACAATGAGCAGTTCTTC. Translating it yields CASSYELSGNNEQFF.